This passage covers 27 T cell receptor beta chains from one sample sequenced in a study of long-term antiretroviral therapy in people with HIV. Assay version v3.0 of immunoSEQ was used, and it was run at survey level. Measured with immunoSEQ multiplex PCR; TCRdb has only the in-frame clones, and not every one. The sample includes some 27,000 clones, roughly 92% of them seen just once. Source: unsorted PBMCs, taken about 6.5 years after starting antiretroviral therapy. The receptors were sampled from a woman in her 40s with HIV.

The genes are TRBV7-2 and TRBJ2-6, with D tentatively TRBD1 (7 bases). The CDR3 is made up of 19 amino acids. The germline gives CDR1 SGHTA, CDR2 FQGNSA. V was cut by 1 base and J by 4 bases, with 20 bases left in between. Here the CDR3 reads CASSLDYWQGGAGANVLTF. Here the CDR3 DNA reads TGTGCCAGCAGCTTAGATTATTGGCAGGGGGGTGCCGGGGCCAACGTCCTGACTTTC. Full variable domain (outside the CDR3, taken from reference TRBV7-2 and TRBJ2-6): GAGVSQSPSNKVTEKGKDVELRCDPISGHTALYWYRQSLGQGLEFLIYFQGNSAPDKSGLPSDRFSAERTGGSVSTLTIQRTQQEDSAVYLCASSLDYWQGGAGANVLTFGAGSRLTVL.

The chain is built from TRBV5-1 and TRBJ1-6; 7 nucleotides agree with TRBD1. The J segment lost 7 bases and the V segment lost 0 bases, leaving 4 bases of the junction unmatched. The germline CDR1 and CDR2 sequences are SGHRS and YFSETQ. CDR3 size: 15 residues. The CDR3: CASSLVGQSNSPLHF. Written as DNA, the CDR3 is TGCGCCAGCAGCTTGGTGGGACAGTCCAATTCACCCCTCCACTTT.

The rearrangement joins TRBV18 to TRBJ1-5, with D perhaps matching TRBD1 (5 bases). Germline CDR1 KGHSH, CDR2 LQKENI. Deletions cut 4 bases from V and 5 bases from J, with 15 bases between. This CDR3 has 15 residues. The CDR3 sequence is CASSRLAGLDQPQHF. Here the CDR3 DNA reads TGTGCCAGCTCACGACTAGCAGGGCTGGATCAGCCCCAGCATTTT.

The J gene is TRBJ2-1, the V gene TRBV7-8; the D call may be TRBD1 or TRBD2 (5 bases each). V was cut by 3 bases and J by 8 bases, with 17 bases left in between. This CDR3 spans 15 amino acids. CDR1 SGHVS and CDR2 FQNEAQ come from the germline V gene. The CDR3 here is CASSFSVGVGDEQFF. The CDR3 DNA sequence: TGTGCCAGCAGCTTCTCGGTGGGGGTAGGGGATGAGCAGTTCTTC.

The CDR3 coding sequence is TGTGCCAGCAGTAGGGCCTGGGGGCGACCCTACGAGCAGTACTTC. Amino acid sequence: CASSRAWGRPYEQYF. The chain recombines TRBV6-5 with TRBJ2-7; D perhaps matches TRBD1 (6 bases). The V end lost 5 bases, the J end lost 2 bases, and 16 bases lay between the germline ends. Per germline, CDR1 MNHEY and CDR2 SVGAGI. This CDR3 has 15 amino acids.

The chain employs TRBV11-2 and TRBJ1-2; 9 bases are shared with TRBD1. The germline V gene has CDR1 SGHAT and CDR2 FQNNGV. The V gene end was trimmed by 6 bases and the J gene end by 11 bases; junction bases not matched to a gene: 7. The CDR3 loop spans 12 amino acids. The CDR3 sequence: CASSGDREVYTF. CDR3 DNA: TGTGCCAGCAGTGGGGACAGGGAGGTTTACACCTTC.

V is TRBV7-9 and J is TRBJ1-2; maybe TRBD1 (5 bases). V was trimmed by 3 bases and J by 2 bases, leaving 13 bases between them. This CDR3 is built from 15 residues. Looked up from germline, CDR1 is SEHNR and CDR2 is FQNEAQ (reference sequence). CDR3: CASSFAQGVNYGYTF. CDR3 in DNA: TGTGCCAGCAGCTTCGCCCAGGGAGTGAACTATGGCTACACCTTC.

The CDR3 loop is CASSENLGYGYTF. The CDR3 DNA reads as TGTGCCAGCAGTGAAAACCTGGGTTATGGCTACACCTTC. The chain uses TRBV6-1 and TRBJ1-2; the D is unclear. CDR3 length equals 13 residues. CDR1 MNHNS and CDR2 SASEGT come from the germline V gene. Trimming shortened V by 2 bases and J by 5 bases, and 9 bases separated the two germline ends.

The V gene is TRBV2, the J gene TRBJ2-7, with D perhaps given as TRBD1 or TRBD2 (6 bases each). The V gene lost 1 base and the J gene lost 6 bases, with 10 bases spanning the gap. This CDR3 spans 13 amino acids. Germline CDR1 is SNHLY and CDR2 is FYNNEI. In DNA, the CDR3 is TGTGCCAGCAGTGAAGGCGAGGGGGGCGAGCAGTACTTC. Its protein is CASSEGEGGEQYF.

The chain combines TRBV6-5 with TRBJ2-5, with TRBD1 matching over 7 bases. CDR3 length: 13 residues. CDR1 and CDR2 (germline): MNHEY, SVGAGI. V trimming: 9 bases; J trimming: 0 bases; junction bases outside the gene matches: 4. The chain's CDR3 is CASSRGYQETQYF. CDR3 in DNA: TGTGCCAGTAGCAGGGGGTACCAAGAGACCCAGTACTTC.

This chain links TRBV9 with TRBJ2-5; 9 positions agree with TRBD1. The length of the CDR3 is 15 residues. V was pared by 4 bases and J by 3 bases, with 7 bases of the junction left unmatched. The germline V gene has CDR1 SGDLS and CDR2 YYNGEE. CDR3 residues: CASSLGQGTKETQYF. CDR3 coding DNA: TGTGCCAGCAGCTTGGGACAGGGAACCAAAGAGACCCAGTACTTC.

This clone came up once. The chain carries TRBV10-3 and TRBJ1-1; D unclear. CDR1 is ENHRY, CDR2 SYGVKD, per germline. CDR3 size: 16 residues. Deletions cut 2 bases from V and 3 bases from J, with 16 bases between. The DNA of the CDR3 is TGTGCCATCAGTGAGCGGCCTTCGGCAGGCCACACTGAAGCTTTCTTT. This sequence encodes CAISERPSAGHTEAFF.

The chain has TRBV5-4 and TRBJ2-7, with TRBD2 matching 9 bases. The CDR3 loop spans 16 amino acids. The germline V gene has CDR1 SGHNT and CDR2 YYREEE (reference sequence). V lost 0 bases to trimming and J lost 0 bases; unmatched junction nucleotides: 4. Written as DNA, the CDR3 is TGTGCCAGCAGCTTGGCAGCGGGGGGACCCTCCTACGAGCAGTACTTC. Protein product: CASSLAAGGPSYEQYF.

CDR3 bases: TGTGCCAGCCGGAACCAAGGGCCTAACACTGAAGCTTTCTTT. Its translation: CASRNQGPNTEAFF. This chain joins TRBV27 and TRBJ1-1; D is unresolved. Deletions cut 8 bases from V and 2 bases from J, with 15 bases between. Germline values: CDR1 MNHEY, CDR2 SMNVEV (reference sequence). This CDR3 is 14 amino acids long.

The V and J genes are TRBV9 and TRBJ1-3; D may be TRBD1 (5 bases). The germline V gene has CDR1 SGDLS and CDR2 YYNGEE. The V gene lost 5 bases and the J gene lost 2 bases, with 11 bases spanning the gap. The CDR3 extends over 14 amino acids. Here the CDR3 DNA reads TGTGCCAGCAGTGTAACAGGTACTGGAAACACCATATATTTT. It specifies CASSVTGTGNTIYF. Filled out from reference TRBV9 and TRBJ1-3, the complete variable domain reads DSGVTQTPKHLITATGQRVTLRCSPRSGDLSVYWYQQSLDQGLQFLIQYYNGEERAKGNILERFSAQQFPDLHSELNLSSLELGDSALYFCASSVTGTGNTIYFGEGSWLTVV.

This chain links TRBV12-5 with TRBJ1-3; D not certain. From germline, CDR1 is LGHNT and CDR2 FRNRAP. CDR3 size: 13 residues. Deletions cut 6 bases from V and 0 bases from J, with 6 bases between. The DNA for the CDR3 is TGTGCTAGTGGGCAGAGCTCTGGAAACACCATATATTTT. Translated, it gives CASGQSSGNTIYF. Full variable domain (rest looked up from reference TRBV12-5 and TRBJ1-3): DARVTQTPRHKVTEMGQEVTMRCQPILGHNTVFWYRQTMMQGLELLAYFRNRAPLDDSGMPKDRFSAEMPDATLATLKIQPSEPRDSAVYFCASGQSSGNTIYFGEGSWLTVV.

The chain has TRBV6-1 and TRBJ2-7, with D possibly TRBD1 on 6 matching bases. CDR1 and CDR2 from the germline V gene are MNHNS and SASEGT. V lost 4 bases, J lost 1 base, and 11 bases lay in between. CDR3 length equals 14 residues. The CDR3 bases are TGTGCCAGCAGTGGACACAGGGAATCCTACGAGCAGTACTTC. Translated, it gives CASSGHRESYEQYF.

This clone was seen once. In nucleotides, the CDR3 is TGTGCCAGCAGCCAGGACAGGCTCCAAGAGACCCAGTACTTC. It is translated as CASSQDRLQETQYF. The rearrangement uses TRBV7-9 and TRBJ2-5, with 7 bases aligning to TRBD1. With 5 bases clipped from V and 1 base from J, the junction kept 4 bases outside the gene matches. The CDR3 is made up of 14 amino acids. Looked up from germline, CDR1 is SEHNR and CDR2 is FQNEAQ (reference sequence).

The genes are TRBV29-1 and TRBJ1-2; D is possibly TRBD1 (5 bases). The CDR3 extends over 11 amino acids. The germline V gene encodes CDR1 SQVTM and CDR2 ANQGSEA. Deletions cut 6 bases from V and 8 bases from J, with 13 bases between. The CDR3 nucleotides read TGCAGCGTAGGGGCTAAAAGGGGCTACACCTTC. This codes for CSVGAKRGYTF.

The rearrangement links TRBV7-8 to TRBJ2-4; 10 bases match TRBD1. The V gene's germline CDR1 is SGHVS and CDR2 FQNEAQ. J lost 7 bases, V lost 5 bases, and 11 bases had no gene match. CDR3 length: 16 amino acids. In nucleotides, the CDR3 is TGTGCCAGCAGCGCCCCGGGACAGGGGTACGAGAACATTCAGTACTTC. It specifies CASSAPGQGYENIQYF.

This chain uses TRBV7-2 with TRBJ2-3; 9 bases are shared with TRBD2. V gave up 3 bases and J gave up 5 bases; unmatched junction bases: 9. The germline gives CDR1 SGHTA, CDR2 FQGNSA. The CDR3 consists of 16 residues. The CDR3 DNA sequence: TGTGCCAGCAGCTTTTGGCGGGGGGGCCCGGGAGATACGCAGTATTTT. It codes for CASSFWRGGPGDTQYF. Full variable domain (rest looked up from reference TRBV7-2 and TRBJ2-3): GAGVSQSPSNKVTEKGKDVELRCDPISGHTALYWYRQSLGQGLEFLIYFQGNSAPDKSGLPSDRFSAERTGGSVSTLTIQRTQQEDSAVYLCASSFWRGGPGDTQYFGPGTRLTVL.

The V call is TRBV7-9, the J call TRBJ1-1; TRBD1 matches 8 bases. The ends lost 2 bases at V and 4 bases at J; junction bases unmatched: 3. This CDR3 has 14 amino acids. CDR1 and CDR2 (germline): SEHNR, FQNEAQ (reference sequence). The DNA for the CDR3 is TGTGCCAGCAGCTTAAATACAGGGGGCACTGAAGCTTTCTTT. This codes for CASSLNTGGTEAFF.

The chain recombines TRBV19 with TRBJ1-2; D call uncertain. V was shortened by 2 bases and J by 3 bases, with 7 bases between the two germline ends. This CDR3 spans 13 amino acids. CDR1 and CDR2 (germline): LNHDA, SQIVND (reference sequence). CDR3 in amino acids: CASSIRVDYGYTF. Here the CDR3 DNA reads TGTGCCAGTAGTATAAGGGTGGACTATGGCTACACCTTC. The full variable domain, completed using reference TRBV19 and TRBJ1-2, is DGGITQSPKYLFRKEGQNVTLSCEQNLNHDAMYWYRQDPGQGLRLIYYSQIVNDFQKGDIAEGYSVSREKKESFPLTVTSAQKNPTAFYLCASSIRVDYGYTFGSGTRLTVV.

J is TRBJ1-5 and V is TRBV4-1; TRBD1 matches 7 bases. Trimming at V came to 1 base and at J to 4 bases, leaving 4 bases not matched to a gene. This CDR3 contains 15 residues. Germline CDR1 and CDR2: MGHRA and YSYEKL. DNA of the CDR3: TGCGCCAGCAGCCAAGCCTCAGGGGGAAATCAGCCCCAGCATTTT. Translated: CASSQASGGNQPQHF.

The count of this clone is one. The chain is built from TRBV9 and TRBJ2-2, with TRBD2 matching 11 bases. V gave up 3 bases and J gave up 6 bases; unmatched junction bases: 7. Germline V gene data show CDR1 as SGDLS and CDR2 as YYNGEE. This CDR3 comprises 16 residues. The CDR3 region is CASSAISGGESGELFF. The CDR3 nucleotides read TGTGCCAGCAGCGCAATTAGCGGGGGGGAGTCCGGGGAGCTGTTTTTT.

CDR3 sequence: CASSSGNTEAFF. The DNA of the CDR3 is TGTGCCAGCAGCTCCGGGAACACTGAAGCTTTCTTT. The chain carries TRBV11-3 and TRBJ1-1; D gene ambiguous. The germline CDR1 and CDR2 sequences are SGHNT and YENEEA. V was clipped by 4 bases and J by 1 base, with 4 bases between them. The CDR3 is 12 residues long.

The chain is built from TRBV30 and TRBJ2-7; TRBD2 matches 7 bases. Trimming at V came to 3 bases and at J to 6 bases, leaving 8 bases not matched to a gene. Germline V gives CDR1 GTSNPN, CDR2 SVGIG (reference sequence). The CDR3 consists of 13 residues. The CDR3, as DNA: TGTGCCTGGAGCGGGACTACGGCCGGCGAGCAGTACTTC. Protein sequence: CAWSGTTAGEQYF.